Following are 31 T cell receptor beta chains from one sample sequenced in a study of OX40 agonist ivuxolimab in advanced cancers. The repertoire was sequenced with immunoSEQ multiplex PCR; TCRdb's copy has only in-frame clones and lacks some. The repertoire has about 45,000 clones, just over 90% of them found once; the top ten carry about a fifth. The sequenced sample was CD4+ or CD8+ T cells sorted from blood, obtained in a trial of the OX40 agonist ivuxolimab. These receptors all come from an adult with an advanced solid tumor such as melanoma, head and neck, liver or kidney cancer.

The rearrangement joins TRBV15 to TRBJ2-7, with D unclear. This CDR3 region has 17 residues. CDR1 and CDR2 from the germline V gene are LNHNV and YYDKDF (reference sequence). V dropped 0 bases and J dropped 3 bases, with 18 bases sitting between them. The DNA of the CDR3 is TGTGCCACCAGCAGAGATCGAACGGATAAGAGCTACTACGAGCAGTACTTC. It translates to CATSRDRTDKSYYEQYF.

This chain connects TRBV30 to TRBJ2-2; a weak D match, TRBD1 (5 bases). Trimming cost V 1 base and J 8 bases, with 11 bases left between them. Per the germline V gene, CDR1 is GTSNPN and CDR2 is SVGIG (reference sequence). The CDR3 runs to 13 residues. Written as DNA, the CDR3 is TGTGCCTGGAGTGAGACAGCCAGTGGGGAGCTGTTTTTT. Its protein product is CAWSETASGELFF.

The chain couples TRBV28 to TRBJ2-4; tentatively, D is TRBD2 (8 bases). Germline loops: CDR1 MDHEN, CDR2 SYDVKM. V was shortened by 10 bases and J by 7 bases, with 14 bases between the two germline ends. The CDR3 runs to 12 residues. This CDR3 is CATRGTSNIQYF. The CDR3 DNA sequence: TGTGCCACCAGGGGGACTAGTAACATTCAGTACTTC.

The chain employs TRBV13 and TRBJ2-1, with D perhaps TRBD2 (5 bases). The CDR3 runs 15 residues. Germline values: CDR1 PRHDT, CDR2 FYEKMQ (reference sequence). V shed 4 bases and J shed 9 bases, with 19 bases lying between them. Written as DNA, the CDR3 is TGTGCCAGCAGCTACGTAGTAGGTCGCGAGGGTGAGCAGTTCTTC. Translation: CASSYVVGREGEQFF. The whole variable domain, filled in from reference TRBV13 and TRBJ2-1, reads AAGVIQSPRHLIKEKRETATLKCYPIPRHDTVYWYQQGPGQDPQFLISFYEKMQSDKGSIPDRFSAQQFSDYHSELNMSSLELGDSALYFCASSYVVGREGEQFFGPGTRLTVL.

Only one count was recorded for this clone. This rearrangement joins TRBV7-8 to TRBJ1-1; TRBD1 agrees at 9 bases. CDR1 is SGHVS, CDR2 FQNEAQ, per germline. The trim removed 2 bases at V and 5 bases at J, leaving 3 bases unmatched. The CDR3 runs to 14 residues. In DNA, the CDR3 is TGTGCCAGCAGCTTATACGGACAGGGGACTGAAGCTTTCTTT. Translating it yields CASSLYGQGTEAFF.

This chain joins TRBV18 and TRBJ1-1; tentatively, D is TRBD1 (5 bases). Germline V gene data show CDR1 as KGHSH and CDR2 as LQKENI. The V end was cut by 2 bases, the J end by 7 bases, with 8 bases between. The CDR3 runs to 12 residues. CDR3 protein: CASSPNGGEAFF. CDR3 DNA: TGTGCCAGCTCACCAAACGGGGGTGAAGCTTTCTTT.

The chain links TRBV7-9 to TRBJ2-3, with D maybe TRBD1 (6 bases). V was pared by 1 base and J by 0 bases, with 14 bases between. The CDR3 covers 17 residues. The germline CDR1 and CDR2 sequences are SEHNR and FQNEAQ (reference sequence). CDR3 amino acids: CASSLVYSGDSTDTQYF. Written as DNA, the CDR3 is TGTGCCAGCAGCTTAGTTTATTCAGGGGATAGCACAGATACGCAGTATTTT.

As concerns this clone: Its ends do not fully match the called genes, so a read error is possible. The V gene is TRBV5-1, the J gene TRBJ1-2, with 9 nucleotides matching TRBD1. Germline V gives CDR1 SGHRS, CDR2 YFSETQ. This CDR3 comprises 15 residues. The CDR3 DNA sequence: TGCGCCAGCAGCAGCCTGGGACAGGGAGACTATGGCTACGCCTTC. Translated, it gives CASSSLGQGDYGYAF.

The chain links TRBV2 to TRBJ1-2, with 10 bases lining up with TRBD1. With 3 bases clipped from V and 5 bases from J, the junction kept 6 bases outside the gene matches. The length of the CDR3 is 15 residues. CDR1 SNHLY and CDR2 FYNNEI come from the germline V gene. CDR3 sequence: CASSEGTGAVYGYTF. The CDR3, as DNA: TGTGCCAGCAGTGAGGGGACAGGGGCCGTATATGGCTACACCTTC. The entire variable domain, with the rest obtained from reference TRBV2 and TRBJ1-2, is as follows: EPEVTQTPSHQVTQMGQEVILRCVPISNHLYFYWYRQILGQKVEFLVSFYNNEISEKSEIFDDQFSVERPDGSNFTLKIRSTKLEDSAMYFCASSEGTGAVYGYTFGSGTRLTVV.

The chain carries TRBV4-1 and TRBJ2-7; 10 nucleotides align to TRBD2. Unmatched junction bases numbered 7, after V lost 4 bases and J lost 4 bases. The CDR3 is 15 residues long. The germline gives CDR1 MGHRA, CDR2 YSYEKL. The CDR3 is CASSLTGTSEYEQYF. Written as DNA, the CDR3 is TGCGCCAGCAGCCTTACCGGGACTAGCGAGTACGAGCAGTACTTC.

The V and J genes are TRBV7-3 and TRBJ2-7; D uncertain. The V end lost 0 bases, the J end lost 4 bases, and 7 bases lay between the germline ends. Per germline, CDR1 SGHTA and CDR2 FQGTGA. The CDR3 has 13 amino acids. CDR3: CASSLTVGYEQYF. DNA for the CDR3: TGTGCCAGCAGCTTAACGGTGGGGTACGAGCAGTACTTC.

This chain joins TRBV29-1 and TRBJ2-7, with D perhaps given as TRBD1 or TRBD2 (5 bases each). The CDR3 runs to 14 residues. Germline CDR1 SQVTM, CDR2 ANQGSEA. Trimming took 4 bases from V and 0 from J, leaving 13 bases between them. The CDR3 is CSVGVGERSYEQYF. In DNA form, the CDR3 reads TGCAGCGTTGGTGTGGGGGAGCGCTCCTACGAGCAGTACTTC.

This rearrangement joins TRBV5-1 to TRBJ2-7, with TRBD1 matching 8 bases. The CDR3 runs 15 residues. V shed 1 base, J shed 7 bases, and the junction held 10 bases outside the gene matches. In germline, CDR1 is SGHRS, CDR2 YFSETQ. The CDR3, as DNA: TGCGCCAGCAGCTTGATAGGACAGGGTTCTTTGGAGCAGTACTTC. Translation gives CASSLIGQGSLEQYF.

The genes are TRBV7-8 and TRBJ1-2; D remains ambiguous. V was shortened by 6 bases and J by 6 bases, with 17 bases between the two germline ends. Germline V gives CDR1 SGHVS, CDR2 FQNEAQ. CDR3 size: 14 residues. The CDR3 nucleotides read TGTGCCAGCAGGAGAGGCGGACCCGGAGATGGCTACACCTTC. Its translation is CASRRGGPGDGYTF.

V is TRBV2 and J is TRBJ2-5, with 10 bases fitting TRBD2. The germline V gene has CDR1 SNHLY and CDR2 FYNNEI. J gave up 5 bases and V 11 bases, and 5 bases lay outside the gene matches. This CDR3 has 12 amino acids. This chain's CDR3 is CAVHSGRETQYF. CDR3 bases: TGTGCCGTTCATAGCGGGAGGGAGACCCAGTACTTC.

The V gene is TRBV9, the J gene TRBJ2-2, with TRBD2 matching 13 bases. Trimming took 3 bases from V and 8 from J; bases not matched to a gene: 7. The CDR3 length is 16 residues. Germline loops: CDR1 SGDLS, CDR2 YYNGEE. DNA of the CDR3: TGTGCCAGCAGCGCCCGACTAGCGGGAGGTCTGGGGGAGCTGTTTTTT. Translating it yields CASSARLAGGLGELFF. The full variable domain, in which reference TRBV9 and TRBJ2-2 provide the parts outside the CDR3, is DSGVTQTPKHLITATGQRVTLRCSPRSGDLSVYWYQQSLDQGLQFLIQYYNGEERAKGNILERFSAQQFPDLHSELNLSSLELGDSALYFCASSARLAGGLGELFFGEGSRLTVL.

The gene calls are TRBV4-2 and TRBJ2-3, with D unresolved. The CDR3 extends over 16 amino acids. The ends were cut back, 0 bases at V and 0 bases at J, with 10 bases in the middle. Per the germline V gene, CDR1 is LGHNA and CDR2 is YNFKEQ. CDR3 protein: CASSQEASSSTDTQYF. The CDR3 DNA sequence: TGTGCCAGCAGCCAAGAAGCTAGTTCTAGCACAGATACGCAGTATTTT.

This clone was seen a single time. The chain has TRBV2 and TRBJ2-5, with 9 bases matching TRBD2. The CDR3 loop spans 16 amino acids. Germline V CDR1 and CDR2: SNHLY, FYNNEI. V lost 5 bases and J lost 0; bases outside the gene matches: 7. CDR3: CASSRTGLAHQETQYF. In nucleotides, the CDR3 is TGTGCCAGCAGTCGGACGGGACTAGCTCACCAAGAGACCCAGTACTTC.

The chain combines TRBV5-1 with TRBJ1-1, with D possibly matching TRBD1 (6 bases). Germline V gene data show CDR1 as SGHRS and CDR2 as YFSETQ. The CDR3 is 14 amino acids. V lost 2 bases and J 4 bases, leaving 12 bases between the germline ends. The CDR3 region is CASSFPGESTEAFF. Written as DNA, the CDR3 is TGCGCCAGCAGCTTTCCAGGGGAGAGCACTGAAGCTTTCTTT.

This chain joins TRBV28 and TRBJ2-1; no reliable D call. Trimming cost V 6 bases and J 0 bases, with 3 bases left between them. The germline gives CDR1 MDHEN, CDR2 SYDVKM. The CDR3 runs 12 residues. CDR3 amino acids: CASRSSYNEQFF. The CDR3 DNA is TGTGCCAGCAGGAGCTCCTACAATGAGCAGTTCTTC.

The gene calls are TRBV5-5 and TRBJ2-1, with a weak D call TRBD2 (6 bases). CDR3 length: 15 amino acids. From germline, CDR1 is SGHKS and CDR2 YYEKEE (reference sequence). Written as DNA, the CDR3 is TGTGCAAGTCTAGTTGGAGGGGACTCCTACAATGAGCAGTTCTTC. Translating gives CASLVGGDSYNEQFF.

The chain is built from TRBV9 and TRBJ2-1; the match to TRBD2 covers 9 bases. The V gene end was trimmed by 3 bases and the J gene end by 2 bases; junction bases not matched to a gene: 9. The CDR3 has 17 residues. Germline values: CDR1 SGDLS, CDR2 YYNGEE. The CDR3 sequence: CASSGTRKREAYNEQFF. The CDR3 DNA is TGTGCCAGCAGCGGGACAAGGAAGCGGGAGGCCTACAATGAGCAGTTCTTC.

V is TRBV7-8 and J is TRBJ2-3; D perhaps matches TRBD2 (5 bases). The germline V and J ends were trimmed by 0 bases and 4 bases, with 8 bases remaining between them. CDR3 length: 14 residues. CDR1 and CDR2 (germline): SGHVS, FQNEAQ. The CDR3 DNA is TGTGCCAGCAGCTTAGCACTAGTTCCAGATACGCAGTATTTT. This codes for CASSLALVPDTQYF.

The CDR3 is CASRKSGVTEAFF. The CDR3 nucleotides read TGTGCCAGTAGGAAATCAGGGGTCACTGAAGCTTTCTTT. V and J are TRBV19 and TRBJ1-1, with a possible D match to TRBD1 (6 bases). V lost 6 bases to trimming and J lost 4 bases, with 12 bases between them. The CDR3 has 13 residues. Germline V gene data show CDR1 as LNHDA and CDR2 as SQIVND (reference sequence).

For this clone: An end of the junction does not agree with germline; a read error may underlie this. The chain recombines TRBV6-4 with TRBJ1-2; the D is unclear. The germline CDR1 and CDR2 sequences are MRHNA and SNTAGT. This CDR3 has 9 amino acids. For the CDR3, the DNA is TGTGCCAGCAGGGGGTCCCCGCCCTTC. As protein: CASRGSPPF.

V is TRBV6-5 and J is TRBJ1-4, with D possibly matching TRBD1 (5 bases). V lost 4 bases to trimming and J lost 7 bases, with 13 bases between them. Germline CDR1 is MNHEY and CDR2 is SVGAGI. This CDR3 has 14 amino acids. CDR3 nucleotides: TGTGCCAGCAGTTTACCGAGACAGTTTGAAAAACTGTTTTTT. Amino acid sequence: CASSLPRQFEKLFF.

V is TRBV9 and J is TRBJ2-2; D remains unclear. V was cut by 2 bases and J by 3 bases, with 11 bases left in between. Germline V gene sequence: CDR1 SGDLS, CDR2 YYNGEE. CDR3 size: 15 residues. Written as DNA, the CDR3 is TGTGCCAGCAGCGTTACAGCGCCGGACACCGGGGAGCTGTTTTTT. Its protein is CASSVTAPDTGELFF.

This chain connects TRBV19 to TRBJ2-1, with D maybe TRBD1 (5 bases). There are 14 residues in the CDR3. Trimming pared 2 bases from V and 8 bases from J, leaving 13 bases between. Germline CDR1 and CDR2: LNHDA and SQIVND (reference sequence). CDR3 region: CASSIYGAKDEQFF. The CDR3, as DNA: TGTGCCAGTAGTATATATGGGGCCAAGGATGAGCAGTTCTTC.

This chain links TRBV19 with TRBJ1-5; D might be TRBD1 (5 bases). This CDR3 is built from 13 residues. Germline V gene lookup returns CDR1 LNHDA and CDR2 SQIVND (reference sequence). The V end was cut by 7 bases, the J end by 4 bases, with 11 bases between. CDR3 nucleotides: TGTGCCAGTACAGGGATTTGGAATCAGCCCCAGCATTTT. This codes for CASTGIWNQPQHF.

This chain joins TRBV5-1 and TRBJ2-7; D perhaps matches TRBD1 (6 bases). The ends were cut back, 0 bases at V and 0 bases at J, with 7 bases in the middle. CDR3 length: 14 amino acids. The V gene's germline CDR1 is SGHRS and CDR2 YFSETQ. The CDR3 DNA follows: TGCGCCAGCAGCTTGGCGGACAGCTCCTACGAGCAGTACTTC. It translates to CASSLADSSYEQYF.

The chain carries TRBV4-1 and TRBJ2-5; 7 bases map to TRBD1. The V gene end was trimmed by 4 bases and the J gene end by 5 bases; junction bases not matched to a gene: 7. This CDR3 region has 14 residues. Germline V gives CDR1 MGHRA, CDR2 YSYEKL. The chain's CDR3 is CASSLGGSRETQYF. CDR3 sequence (DNA): TGCGCCAGCAGCCTAGGGGGCTCTAGGGAGACCCAGTACTTC.